Sequencing of this T cell receptor (beta chain) was carried out in a study of CD8 T cells in ankylosing spondylitis. Notes on the study in general: Within matched ankylosing spondylitis synovial fluid, disease-linked clones were reportedly significantly enriched. Disease-associated clones were CD8+ and fairly uncommon in peripheral blood. A motif in TCR beta, a set of several highly homologous variants, appeared characteristic of ankylosing spondylitis blood.

Using its own MiXCR run on the 5' RACE reads, TCRdb lists one record per CDR3 protein. The sample carries around 90,000 distinct CDR3 sequences, around 30% recorded once. This clonotype was found a few times. What it recognizes is unknown. Looked up from germline, CDR1 is SGHRS and CDR2 is YFSETQ. V shed 0 bases and J shed 5 bases, with 12 bases lying between them. CDR3 size: 15 residues. The genes are TRBV5-1 and TRBJ1-5; D perhaps matches TRBD1 (5 bases). The sample taken for sequencing was blood, either unsorted or a sorted T cell fraction (not recorded which). This TCR was sampled from a male donor with ankylosing spondylitis or in good health (not recorded which). CDR3 DNA: TGCGCCAGCAGCTTGGAGGGGTACCCTGATCAGCCCCAGCATTTT. Its protein is CASSLEGYPDQPQHF.